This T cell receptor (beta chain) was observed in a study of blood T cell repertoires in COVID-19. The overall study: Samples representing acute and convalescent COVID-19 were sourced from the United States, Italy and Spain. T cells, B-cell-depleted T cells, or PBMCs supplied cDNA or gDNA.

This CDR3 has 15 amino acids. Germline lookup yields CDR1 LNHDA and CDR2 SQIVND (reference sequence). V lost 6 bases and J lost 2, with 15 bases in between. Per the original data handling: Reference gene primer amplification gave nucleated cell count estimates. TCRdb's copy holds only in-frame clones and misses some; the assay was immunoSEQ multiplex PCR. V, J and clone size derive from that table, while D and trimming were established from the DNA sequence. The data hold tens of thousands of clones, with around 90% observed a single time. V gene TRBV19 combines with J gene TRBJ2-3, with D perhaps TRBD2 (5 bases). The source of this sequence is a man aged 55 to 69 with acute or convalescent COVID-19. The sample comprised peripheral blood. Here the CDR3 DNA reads TGTGCCAGTAGCCCTTTAAGACTATCCACAGATACGCAGTATTTT. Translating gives CASSPLRLSTDTQYF.